The 20 T cell receptor beta chains below were found in one sample sequenced in a study of cytomegalovirus exposure and HLA in healthy donors. The PCR made use of 60 Vbeta and 13 Jbeta primers. Clones were read by immunoSEQ multiplex PCR, and TCRdb kept only the in-frame ones, dropping some. The table includes 200,000 or so clones, roughly 88% detected once. Sequencing was carried out using PBMCs. The receptor source for this set is a boy aged 2-15 years in good health and CMV-seronegative.

The chain employs TRBV20-1 and TRBJ1-2; D remains unclear. The germline gives CDR1 DFQATT, CDR2 SNEGSKA (reference sequence). This CDR3 has 10 residues. V lost 3 bases, J lost 8 bases, and 7 bases lay in between. CDR3 region: CSASKQGYTF. The CDR3 coding sequence is TGCAGTGCTAGTAAACAGGGCTACACCTTC.

The table lists this clone with a count of one. The CDR3, as DNA: TGTGCCAGCATGCGAGCTCAAGAGACCCAGTACTTC. It codes for CASMRAQETQYF. This sequence joins TRBV2 and TRBJ2-5; D uncertain. Germline CDR1 is SNHLY and CDR2 is FYNNEI. This CDR3 comprises 12 residues. Trimming cost V 7 bases and J 2 bases, with 8 bases left between them.

The chain employs TRBV9 and TRBJ1-2, with TRBD1 matching over 9 bases. Trimming cost V 0 bases and J 0 bases; bases outside gene matches: 12. CDR1 SGDLS and CDR2 YYNGEE come from the germline V gene. The CDR3 consists of 19 residues. The DNA of the CDR3 is TGTGCCAGCAGCGTAGCTGAATCCCGGGACAGGGAAACTAACTATGGCTACACCTTC. Protein product: CASSVAESRDRETNYGYTF.

The J gene is TRBJ1-4, the V gene TRBV5-4, with 9 bases that match TRBD1. The V and J ends lost 0 bases and 5 bases, in that order; junction bases with no gene match: 2. CDR3 size: 15 residues. The germline CDR1 and CDR2 sequences are SGHNT and YYREEE (reference sequence). CDR3 sequence (DNA): TGTGCCAGCAGCTTGGGGACAGGGGACAATGAAAAACTGTTTTTT. Translating it yields CASSLGTGDNEKLFF.

The chain couples TRBV11-1 to TRBJ2-1; D may be TRBD2 (6 bases). Germline-derived CDR1 and CDR2 are SGHAT and FQDESV (reference sequence). This CDR3 spans 16 amino acids. V lost 5 bases and J lost 8, with 22 bases in between. The CDR3 is CASSPGRTPARDEQFF. The CDR3 bases are TGTGCCAGCAGCCCTGGGAGGACCCCAGCGAGAGATGAGCAGTTCTTC.

This clone was recorded only once. The chain couples TRBV6-1 to TRBJ1-2; D is undetermined. This CDR3 region has 14 residues. Trimming removed 4 bases at V and 2 bases at J, with 11 bases between. Germline CDR1 MNHNS, CDR2 SASEGT. CDR3 loop: CASSAERENYGYTF. The DNA for the CDR3 is TGTGCCAGCAGTGCCGAGCGAGAAAACTATGGCTACACCTTC.

V and J are TRBV19 and TRBJ1-2; TRBD1 might be the D (5 bases). The germline V and J ends were trimmed by 8 bases and 8 bases, with 15 bases remaining between them. Germline V gene data show CDR1 as LNHDA and CDR2 as SQIVND (reference sequence). The CDR3 loop spans 12 amino acids. CDR3 in amino acids: CASAQGLGGYTF. DNA of the CDR3: TGTGCCAGTGCTCAGGGATTAGGCGGCTACACCTTC.

Turning to this clone: Other DNA sequences within the sample encode an identical CDR3. The chain employs TRBV19 and TRBJ1-1; D possibly corresponds to TRBD1 (5 bases). This CDR3 has 13 residues. Germline V gene data show CDR1 as LNHDA and CDR2 as SQIVND (reference sequence). The V end was cut by 4 bases, the J end by 1 base, with 7 bases between. CDR3 bases: TGTGCCAGTAGTACTACAGGGAACACTGAAGCTTTCTTT. Encoded protein: CASSTTGNTEAFF.

The chain couples TRBV28 to TRBJ2-3, with 7 bases aligning to TRBD2. This CDR3 has 13 residues. J lost 6 bases, V lost 6 bases, and 6 bases had no gene match. Germline V gene sequence: CDR1 MDHEN, CDR2 SYDVKM. The CDR3 loop reads CASRKLGGDTQYF. Written as DNA, the CDR3 is TGTGCCAGCAGGAAGTTGGGGGGGGATACGCAGTATTTT. Using reference TRBV28 and TRBJ2-3 for the parts outside the CDR3, the full variable domain is DVKVTQSSRYLVKRTGEKVFLECVQDMDHENMFWYRQDPGLGLRLIYFSYDVKMKEKGDIPEGYSVSREKKERFSLILESASTNQTSMYLCASRKLGGDTQYFGPGTRLTVL.

V is TRBV7-8 and J is TRBJ2-7; the match to TRBD1 covers 9 bases. Germline lookup yields CDR1 SGHVS and CDR2 FQNEAQ. CDR3 length equals 16 residues. V trimming: 4 bases; J trimming: 5 bases; junction bases outside the gene matches: 12. The CDR3, as DNA: TGTGCCAGCAGCTCAGAATCACGGGACAGGGCCGACGAGCAGTACTTC. This encodes CASSSESRDRADEQYF.

The genes are TRBV14 and TRBJ2-5, with TRBD1 matching 7 bases. V gave up 4 bases and J gave up 7 bases; unmatched junction bases: 12. Germline values: CDR1 SGHDN, CDR2 FVKESK. The CDR3 is 15 amino acids. CDR3 region: CASSPSGGRFWTQYF. The CDR3 DNA is TGTGCCAGCAGCCCCTCAGGGGGAAGGTTTTGGACCCAGTACTTC. The variable domain in full, with the rest retrieved from reference TRBV14 and TRBJ2-5, is EAGVTQFPSHSVIEKGQTVTLRCDPISGHDNLYWYRRVMGKEIKFLLHFVKESKQDESGMPNNRFLAERTGGTYSTLKVQPAELEDSGVYFCASSPSGGRFWTQYFGPGTRLLVL.

This clone was detected only a few times. The V call is TRBV2, the J call TRBJ1-5, with D possibly being TRBD1 (5 bases). CDR3 size: 13 residues. V was cut by 5 bases and J by 4 bases, with 9 bases left in between. Looked up from germline, CDR1 is SNHLY and CDR2 is FYNNEI. The CDR3 DNA follows: TGTGCCAGCAGTCTCGACAGTAATCAGCCCCAGCATTTT. It is translated as CASSLDSNQPQHF.

CDR3 nucleotide sequence: TGTGCCAGCAGCGTCTTGGGGAGCGCCCAGTACTTC. Residues: CASSVLGSAQYF. The V and J genes are TRBV9 and TRBJ2-5, with D maybe TRBD2 (5 bases). The CDR3 is 12 amino acids. CDR1 and CDR2 from the germline V gene are SGDLS and YYNGEE. Trimming cost V 2 bases and J 9 bases, with 11 bases left between them.

V gene TRBV5-4 combines with J gene TRBJ2-2; D is undetermined. The ends were cut back, 2 bases at V and 6 bases at J, with 11 bases in the middle. The CDR3 spans 14 residues. Germline V gene sequence: CDR1 SGHNT, CDR2 YYREEE (reference sequence). The CDR3 DNA is TGTGCCAGCAGCTTCCAGGCGATCGCCGGGGAGCTGTTTTTT. It yields the protein CASSFQAIAGELFF.

This chain uses TRBV6-1 with TRBJ2-7; 7 positions agree with TRBD1. The CDR3 is 17 residues long. J lost 3 bases, V lost 1 base, and 12 bases had no gene match. CDR1 and CDR2 (germline): MNHNS, SASEGT. CDR3 sequence: CASSEGVNRGKSYEQYF. Written as DNA, the CDR3 is TGTGCCAGCAGTGAAGGAGTAAACAGGGGAAAAAGCTACGAGCAGTACTTC.

The chain carries TRBV27 and TRBJ2-3; D remains ambiguous. The CDR3 runs 18 residues. V was cut by 5 bases and J by 2 bases, with 23 bases left in between. Germline lookup yields CDR1 MNHEY and CDR2 SMNVEV (reference sequence). This CDR3 reads CASSPHALDWVDTDTQYF. The CDR3 DNA sequence: TGTGCCAGCAGTCCCCACGCTCTCGACTGGGTAGACACAGATACGCAGTATTTT.

The genes are TRBV27 and TRBJ2-1, with D possibly TRBD2 on 6 matching bases. Trimming cost V 6 bases and J 0 bases, with 15 bases left between them. CDR1 is MNHEY, CDR2 SMNVEV, per germline (reference sequence). There are 16 residues in the CDR3. The CDR3 nucleotides read TGTGCCAGCAGGAAGGGGACTCTGAGCTCCTACAATGAGCAGTTCTTC. This sequence encodes CASRKGTLSSYNEQFF.

The rearrangement uses TRBV2 and TRBJ2-7, with D maybe TRBD1 (6 bases). The CDR3 consists of 16 residues. Trimming took off 10 bases at V and 2 bases at J, with 24 bases between the two ends. From germline, CDR1 is SNHLY and CDR2 FYNNEI. The DNA for the CDR3 is TGTGCCATTAGGGGGAACCGGGACGGCCGAACCTACGAGCAGTACTTC. Protein sequence: CAIRGNRDGRTYEQYF. Full variable domain (remainder filled in from reference TRBV2 and TRBJ2-7): EPEVTQTPSHQVTQMGQEVILRCVPISNHLYFYWYRQILGQKVEFLVSFYNNEISEKSEIFDDQFSVERPDGSNFTLKIRSTKLEDSAMYFCAIRGNRDGRTYEQYFGPGTRLTVT.

This chain links TRBV27 with TRBJ1-2, with a weak D call TRBD1 (5 bases). The germline V gene encodes CDR1 MNHEY and CDR2 SMNVEV (reference sequence). Trimming pared 8 bases from V and 2 bases from J, leaving 24 bases between. This CDR3 comprises 17 residues. The CDR3 DNA follows: TGTGCCAGCTCGATAGGGTCCAGGGAGGGATTCAACTATGGCTACACCTTC. It translates to CASSIGSREGFNYGYTF.

CDR3 loop: CASSSRGMALTEAFF. The CDR3 coding sequence is TGTGCCAGCAGTTCCAGGGGAATGGCTCTCACTGAAGCTTTCTTT. V gene TRBV6-5 combines with J gene TRBJ1-1; D might be TRBD1 (6 bases). V lost 4 bases to trimming and J lost 4 bases, with 16 bases between them. The CDR3 is 15 residues long. Per the germline V gene, CDR1 is MNHEY and CDR2 is SVGAGI.